Presented here are 14 T cell receptor beta chains from one specimen sequenced in a study of cytomegalovirus exposure and HLA in healthy donors. This table comes from immunoSEQ multiplex PCR, and its TCRdb copy is limited to in-frame clones, with some not included. The data contain 250,000 to 300,000 clones, 90% of them singletons. The sample was PBMCs. The receptors were gathered from a woman under 30 in good health and CMV-seronegative.

V gene TRBV5-1 combines with J gene TRBJ2-2; 9 positions agree with TRBD2. This CDR3 has 16 residues. Germline V gene lookup returns CDR1 SGHRS and CDR2 YFSETQ. Unmatched junction bases numbered 7, after V lost 5 bases and J lost 2 bases. The DNA of the CDR3 is TGCGCCAGCAGGGCCGGACTAGCGACTAACACCGGGGAGCTGTTTTTT. Protein: CASRAGLATNTGELFF.

The rearrangement uses TRBV12-1 and TRBJ2-7; the listed D gene, TRBD1, was not tested against the DNA. TRBV12-1 is deemed a pseudogene. The CDR3 totals 16 residues. Here the CDR3 reads CASSFFPGRGSYEQYF. The CDR3 DNA sequence: TGTGCCAGCAGCTTTTTCCCCGGTAGGGGAAGCTACGAGCAGTACTTC.

This clone turned up a few times. The sample holds other DNA sequences that translate to the same CDR3. The rearrangement uses TRBV11-1 and TRBJ2-5; D gene ambiguous. The CDR3 is 12 amino acids. CDR1 is SGHAT and CDR2 is FQDESV in the germline V gene (reference sequence). V lost 4 bases and J lost 1, with 4 bases in between. CDR3 DNA: TGTGCCAGCAGCTCGTCCCAAGAGACCCAGTACTTC. Protein: CASSSSQETQYF. Looking up the rest from reference TRBV11-1 and TRBJ2-5 gives the full variable domain: EAEVAQSPRYKITEKSQAVAFWCDPISGHATLYWYRQILGQGPELLVQFQDESVVDDSQLPKDRFSAERLKGVDSTLKIQPAELGDSAMYLCASSSSQETQYFGPGTRLLVL.

This clone has only a few counts. The gene calls are TRBV27 and TRBJ1-6; 8 nucleotides agree with TRBD1. This CDR3 comprises 15 residues. Per the germline V gene, CDR1 is MNHEY and CDR2 is SMNVEV (reference sequence). J gave up 7 bases and V 2 bases, and 4 bases lay outside the gene matches. The CDR3 sequence: CASSLLDRGNSPLHF. The CDR3 DNA reads TGTGCCAGCAGTTTACTAGACAGGGGAAATTCACCCCTCCACTTT.

V is TRBV14 and J is TRBJ2-2, with TRBD1 as a possible D gene (6 bases). Trimming left V 4 bases short and J 2 bases short, with 11 bases between. This CDR3 spans 15 amino acids. Germline lookup yields CDR1 SGHDN and CDR2 FVKESK. The chain's CDR3 is CASSPGTPNTGELFF. The CDR3 DNA follows: TGTGCCAGCAGCCCAGGGACACCTAACACCGGGGAGCTGTTTTTT. The complete variable domain, with remaining parts taken from reference TRBV14 and TRBJ2-2, reads EAGVTQFPSHSVIEKGQTVTLRCDPISGHDNLYWYRRVMGKEIKFLLHFVKESKQDESGMPNNRFLAERTGGTYSTLKVQPAELEDSGVYFCASSPGTPNTGELFFGEGSRLTVL.

About this clone: Within the sample, other DNA sequences also encode this same CDR3. The rearrangement links TRBV5-6 to TRBJ1-5; tentatively, D is TRBD1 (5 bases). Germline V gene lookup returns CDR1 SGHDT and CDR2 YYEEEE. This CDR3 region has 13 residues. V lost 4 bases and J lost 7, with 12 bases in between. CDR3 coding DNA: TGTGCCAGCAGCCTCGGTGGGGGGCAGCCCCAGCATTTT. The encoded protein is CASSLGGGQPQHF.

This clone occurred a few times. The rearrangement links TRBV10-1 to TRBJ2-7; 9 bases match TRBD1. The ends lost 8 bases at V and 5 bases at J; junction bases unmatched: 13. The CDR3 loop spans 15 amino acids. Germline CDR1 WNHNN, CDR2 SYGVQD (reference sequence). CDR3 loop: CASATPGQGRHEQYF. Written as DNA, the CDR3 is TGCGCCAGCGCAACCCCGGGACAGGGACGCCACGAGCAGTACTTC.

The chain combines TRBV19 with TRBJ1-2; 7 nucleotides align to TRBD1. The junction had 7 bases not matched to a gene; V was cut back by 3 bases and J by 6 bases. In germline, CDR1 is LNHDA, CDR2 SQIVND (reference sequence). CDR3 length: 14 residues. CDR3: CASSIGAGGNGYTF. The CDR3 nucleotides read TGTGCCAGTAGTATTGGGGCAGGGGGTAATGGCTACACCTTC.

The rearrangement links TRBV5-4 to TRBJ1-2; TRBD1 matches 10 bases. The germline CDR1 and CDR2 sequences are SGHNT and YYREEE (reference sequence). The CDR3 runs 13 residues. V lost 5 bases, J lost 2 bases, and 0 bases stayed unmatched. The DNA for the CDR3 is TGTGCCAGCAGGGGACAGGGGAACTATGGCTACACCTTC. Protein product: CASRGQGNYGYTF.

V gene TRBV6-5 combines with J gene TRBJ2-3, with 11 bases fitting TRBD2. Germline assignment: CDR1 MNHEY and CDR2 SVGAGI. The ends lost 5 bases at V and 4 bases at J; junction bases unmatched: 5. This CDR3 is built from 15 residues. The CDR3 is CASSHRLAGPDTQYF. DNA of the CDR3: TGTGCCAGCAGTCACAGACTAGCGGGGCCAGATACGCAGTATTTT.

This clone was observed a few times. The genes are TRBV6-1 and TRBJ1-1; 11 nucleotides align to TRBD1. Trimming removed 6 bases from V and 3 bases from J; junction bases left unmatched: 0. CDR3 size: 13 residues. Germline loops: CDR1 MNHNS, CDR2 SASEGT. This CDR3 is CASRDRGHTEAFF. CDR3 coding DNA: TGTGCCAGCAGGGACAGGGGGCACACTGAAGCTTTCTTT.

This chain links TRBV6-5 with TRBJ1-1, with D possibly TRBD1 on 5 matching bases. The CDR3 contains 15 residues. Trimming removed 2 bases at V and 1 base at J, with 11 bases between. Germline lookup yields CDR1 MNHEY and CDR2 SVGAGI. CDR3 nucleotides: TGTGCCAGCAGTTACAGACAGACAACGAACACTGAAGCTTTCTTT. It encodes CASSYRQTTNTEAFF.

This clone came up once. V usage is TRBV6-4 and J usage is TRBJ1-1, with TRBD1 matching 10 bases. The CDR3 consists of 14 residues. With V trimmed by 6 bases and J by 4 bases, 5 bases remained unmatched. Germline values: CDR1 MRHNA, CDR2 SNTAGT. The CDR3 is CASRPGQGTTEAFF. CDR3 bases: TGTGCCAGCAGACCGGGACAGGGGACCACTGAAGCTTTCTTT.

Here the CDR3 DNA reads TGTGCCAGCAGCTTAGGGCACCAACGTTGGGAGACCCAGTACTTC. Translated, it gives CASSLGHQRWETQYF. V and J are TRBV11-2 and TRBJ2-5; D is ambiguous. Germline V CDR1 and CDR2: SGHAT, FQNNGV. Trimming cost V 1 base and J 5 bases, with 14 bases left between them. This CDR3 contains 15 residues.